This TCR beta chain was observed in a study of siplizumab effects on memory and regulatory T cells. Clones were sequenced by immunoSEQ multiplex PCR, and TCRdb holds only the in-frame ones, with some missing. The sample lists roughly 60,000 clones; 90% to 95% were seen once. Germline CDR1 SGHTA, CDR2 FQGTGA. V lost 5 bases and J 2 bases, leaving 15 bases between the germline ends. The CDR3 loop spans 16 amino acids. As regards this clone: Its specificity is not known.

Overall study findings and caveats: Memory cells seemed less diverse than naive T cells, which seemed major alloresponse contributors.

The rearrangement links TRBV7-3 to TRBJ2-2, with D uncertain. Sequencing was done on a sample of CD8+ T cells sorted from blood. The clonotype was recovered from a human donor in good health. The CDR3 region is CASSPVSFLNTGELFF. The CDR3 nucleotides read TGTGCCAGCAGCCCTGTTTCTTTCCTAAACACCGGGGAGCTGTTTTTT.